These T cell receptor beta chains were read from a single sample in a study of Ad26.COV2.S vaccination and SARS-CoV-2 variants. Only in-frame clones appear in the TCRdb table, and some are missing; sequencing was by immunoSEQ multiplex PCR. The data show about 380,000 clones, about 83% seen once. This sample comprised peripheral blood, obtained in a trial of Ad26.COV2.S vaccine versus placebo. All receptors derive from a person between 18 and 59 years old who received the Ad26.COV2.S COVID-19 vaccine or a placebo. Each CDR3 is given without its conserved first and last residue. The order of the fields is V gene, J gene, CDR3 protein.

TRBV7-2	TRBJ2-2	ASSPRGGNTGELF
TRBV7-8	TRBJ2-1	ASSLGYLKSSYNEQF
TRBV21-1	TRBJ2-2	ARHHLLANTGELF
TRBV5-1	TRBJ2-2	ASSLAMDSKNTGELF
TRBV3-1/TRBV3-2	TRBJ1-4	ASSQPGGLGEKLF
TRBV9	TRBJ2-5	ASSVRGGRETQY
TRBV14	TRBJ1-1	ASSQSYTEAF
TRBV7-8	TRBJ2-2	ASPRGWLVGELF
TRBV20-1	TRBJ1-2	SASLRTLYGYT
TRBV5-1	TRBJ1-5	ASSPQRTGCNQPQH
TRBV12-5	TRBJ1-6	ASGFSQGVGYNSPLH
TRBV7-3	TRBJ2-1	ASSPSSLTSGEQF
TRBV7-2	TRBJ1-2	ASKTTGGNYGYT
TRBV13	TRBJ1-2	ASSFRGPSSNYGYT
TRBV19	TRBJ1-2	ASSRGQGTMGT
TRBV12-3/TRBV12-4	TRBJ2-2	ASRRTGELF
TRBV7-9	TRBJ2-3	ASPTEAY
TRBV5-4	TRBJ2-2	ASSSPGQGTSGELF
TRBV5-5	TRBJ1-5	ASSLAGTGLETNQPQH
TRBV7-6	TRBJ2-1	ASSLSGEQF
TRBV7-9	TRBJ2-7	ASSLLGSYEQY
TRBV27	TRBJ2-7	ASSFRYRYEQY
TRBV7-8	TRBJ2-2	ASSPGLAGGTGELF
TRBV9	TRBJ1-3	ASSVGTGSARGNTIY
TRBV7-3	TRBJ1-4	ASSLTSRHKLF
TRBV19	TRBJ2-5	ASSPRGRGETQY
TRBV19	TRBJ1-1	ASRIGDTEAF
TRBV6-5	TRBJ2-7	ASSSGLPYEQY
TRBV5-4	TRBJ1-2	ASSQGTGGRGYT
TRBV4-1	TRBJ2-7	ASSQVDLVSAGEQY
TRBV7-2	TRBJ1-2	ASSLEGDRGRGYT
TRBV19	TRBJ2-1	ASSTMTSPTKYNEQF
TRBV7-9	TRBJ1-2	ASSLQTGARSGYT
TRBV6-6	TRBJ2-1	ASRTSGKGSSNEQF
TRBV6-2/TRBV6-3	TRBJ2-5	ASSYRGVGETQY
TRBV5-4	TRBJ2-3	ASWRSGRPSDTQY
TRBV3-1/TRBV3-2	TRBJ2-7	ASSQGGLSYEQY
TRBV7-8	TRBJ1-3	ASSPGYRGTDGNTIY
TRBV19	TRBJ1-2	ASSVTTTSGGYT
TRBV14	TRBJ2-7	ASSRLLTGWVTYEQY
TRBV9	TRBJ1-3	ASSVGVTDGNTIY
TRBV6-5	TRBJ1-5	ASSPHRVNQPQH
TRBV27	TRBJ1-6	ASSWDKGASSPLH
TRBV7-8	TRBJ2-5	ASSLRLAGGLQETQY
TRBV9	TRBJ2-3	ASSVERLGGTDTQY
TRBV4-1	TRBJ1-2	ASSVPGKANYGYT
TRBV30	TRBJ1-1	AWSPDRRKAF
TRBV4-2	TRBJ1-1	ASSQVGGGQMNTEAF
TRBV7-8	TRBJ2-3	ASSLNRLAGRTDTQY